This TCR beta chain originates from a study of blood T cell repertoires in COVID-19 (TCRdb year 2020). Background for the entire study: Samples covering the acute and convalescent phases of COVID-19 were provided by collaborators in the United States, Italy and Spain. Deeply sampled blood TCRbeta repertoires from subjects exposed to, actively infected with, or recovered from COVID-19 were included in the dataset. The repertoires were made available in a free public database intended to serve as a resource for research on the immune response to SARS-CoV-2. The samples were drawn from the first 160 participants of the ongoing ImmuneRACE study and from some 1,300 subjects provided by 6 global collaborators. The prospective study material was composed of cDNA or gDNA derived from T cells, B-cell-depleted T cells, or PBMCs. Sample metadata almost always included a de-identified subject ID, COVID-19 status, age in years and sex. Where HLA class I and class II types were available, the types were taken from metadata supplied by the sample provider, not from assay-based typing. Study-wide conclusions, independent of this receptor: Clinical and demographic metadata were provided uncurated, with the amount varying by source and participant.

The immunoSEQ Assay, a bias-controlled multiplex PCR, was used to amplify TCRbeta CDR3 regions from genomic DNA. The authors' pipeline ran thus. The number of nucleated cells in each sample was estimated by amplification of reference gene primers within the assay. Sequence reads were collapsed and filtered to measure the absolute abundance of every unique TCRbeta CDR3 rearrangement. Productive Simpson clonality was computed per sample as the square root of Simpson's diversity index over productive rearrangements. Imported from immuneACCESS, the table was reduced by TCRdb to in-frame sequences with V and J called. These copies leave out some clones; in studies compared against another copy, an unresolved V gene accounts for under half, and the cause of the remainder is not known. D and trimming come from the DNA, and the V and J calls and clone size come from that table. The sample table shows fewer than 300,000 clones, and over 65% are seen once. The ten largest make up around 3.4% of the sample.

In its sample, this clone was seen a few times. The antigen it recognizes is unknown. There are no base qualities to consult, and no much larger clone falls within one base. The collaborating institutions used their own protocols to collect whole blood in K2EDTA tubes. For TCRbeta analysis, collaborator samples were shipped as frozen whole blood, as isolated PBMCs, or as DNA extracted from either sample type. CDR1 and CDR2 are read off the germline V gene as SGHRS and YFSETQ. The CDR3 spans 14 residues, from the cysteine through the phenylalanine. CDR3 DNA only is kept here, 42 bases in frame from base 1. V was cut back by 0 bases and J by 0 bases, leaving a gap of 6 bases between them.

The chain links TRBV5-1 with TRBJ1-1; matching of 5 bases hints at TRBD1 as the D gene. The TCR was taken from an elderly woman with acute or convalescent COVID-19. Material for sequencing was peripheral blood. The DNA sequence reads TGCGCCAGCAGCTTGGAGGGGATGAACACTGAAGCTTTCTTT. This encodes CASSLEGMNTEAFF.